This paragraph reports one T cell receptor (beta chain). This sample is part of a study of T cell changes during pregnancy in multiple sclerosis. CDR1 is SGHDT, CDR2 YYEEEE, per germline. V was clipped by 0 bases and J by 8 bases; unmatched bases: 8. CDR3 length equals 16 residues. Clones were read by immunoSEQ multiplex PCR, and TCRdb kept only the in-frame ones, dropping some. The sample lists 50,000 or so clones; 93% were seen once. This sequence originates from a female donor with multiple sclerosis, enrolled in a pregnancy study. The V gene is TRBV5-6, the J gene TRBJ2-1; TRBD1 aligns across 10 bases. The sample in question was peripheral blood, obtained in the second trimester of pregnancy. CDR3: CASSLVGTGALYEQFF. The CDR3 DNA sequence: TGTGCCAGCAGCTTGGTCGGGACAGGGGCATTATATGAGCAGTTCTTC. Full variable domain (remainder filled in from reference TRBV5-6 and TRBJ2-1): DAGVTQSPTHLIKTRGQQVTLRCSPKSGHDTVSWYQQALGQGPQFIFQYYEEEERQRGNFPDRFSGHQFPNYSSELNVNALLLGDSALYLCASSLVGTGALYEQFFGPGTRLTVL.